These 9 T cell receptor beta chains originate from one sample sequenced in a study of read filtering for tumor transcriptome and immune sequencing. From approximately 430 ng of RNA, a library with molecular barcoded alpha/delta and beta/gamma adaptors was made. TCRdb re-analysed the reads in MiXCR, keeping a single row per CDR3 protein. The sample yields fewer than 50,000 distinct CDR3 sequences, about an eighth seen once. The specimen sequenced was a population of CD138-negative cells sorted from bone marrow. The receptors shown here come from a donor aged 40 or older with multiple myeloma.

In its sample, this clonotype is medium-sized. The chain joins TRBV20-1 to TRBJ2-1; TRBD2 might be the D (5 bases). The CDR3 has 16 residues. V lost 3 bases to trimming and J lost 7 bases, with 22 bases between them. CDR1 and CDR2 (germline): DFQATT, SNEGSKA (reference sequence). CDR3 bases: TGCAGTGCTAGCTCCTCGGAGAGGGCCTCATTGAATGAGCAGTTCTTC. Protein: CSASSSERASLNEQFF.

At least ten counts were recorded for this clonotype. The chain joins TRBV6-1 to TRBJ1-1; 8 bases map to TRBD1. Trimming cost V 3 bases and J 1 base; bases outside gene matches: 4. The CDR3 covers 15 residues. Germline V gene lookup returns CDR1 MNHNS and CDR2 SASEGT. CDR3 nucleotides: TGTGCCAGCAGTGATGGACAGGGAGCGAACACTGAAGCTTTCTTT. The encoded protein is CASSDGQGANTEAFF.

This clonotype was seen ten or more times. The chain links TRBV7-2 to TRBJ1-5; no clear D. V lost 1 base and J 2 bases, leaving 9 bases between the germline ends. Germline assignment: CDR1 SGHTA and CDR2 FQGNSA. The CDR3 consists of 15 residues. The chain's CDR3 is CASSLEQLGNQPQHF. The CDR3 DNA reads TGTGCCAGCAGCTTAGAGCAACTCGGCAATCAGCCCCAGCATTTT.

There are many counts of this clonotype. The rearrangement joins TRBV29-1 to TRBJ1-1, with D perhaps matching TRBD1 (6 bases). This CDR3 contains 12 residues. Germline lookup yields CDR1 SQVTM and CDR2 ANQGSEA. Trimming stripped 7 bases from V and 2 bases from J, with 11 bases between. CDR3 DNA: TGCAGCGCAGGGGACATCAACACTGAAGCTTTCTTT. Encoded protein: CSAGDINTEAFF.

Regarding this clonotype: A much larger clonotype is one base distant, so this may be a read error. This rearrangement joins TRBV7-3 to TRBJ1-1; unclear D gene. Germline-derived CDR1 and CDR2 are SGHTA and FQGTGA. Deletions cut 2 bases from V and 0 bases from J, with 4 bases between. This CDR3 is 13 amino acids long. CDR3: CASSLWVNTEAFF. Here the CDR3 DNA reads TGTGCCAGCAGCTTATGGGTGAACACTGAAGCTTTCTTT.

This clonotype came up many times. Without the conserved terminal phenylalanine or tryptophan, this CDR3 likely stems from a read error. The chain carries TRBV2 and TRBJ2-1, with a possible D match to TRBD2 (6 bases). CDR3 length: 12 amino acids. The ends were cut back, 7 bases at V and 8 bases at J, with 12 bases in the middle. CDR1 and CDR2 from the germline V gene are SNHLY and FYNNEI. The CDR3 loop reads CASMAWGDEQFY. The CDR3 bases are TGTGCCAGCATGGCCTGGGGGGATGAGCAGTTCTAC.

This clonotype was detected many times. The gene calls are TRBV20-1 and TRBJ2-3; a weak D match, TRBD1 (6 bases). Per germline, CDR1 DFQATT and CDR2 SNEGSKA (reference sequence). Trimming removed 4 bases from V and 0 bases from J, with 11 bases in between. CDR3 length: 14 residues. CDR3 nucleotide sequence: TGCAGTGCTATCCGGACAGCGAGCACAGATACGCAGTATTTT. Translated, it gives CSAIRTASTDTQYF.

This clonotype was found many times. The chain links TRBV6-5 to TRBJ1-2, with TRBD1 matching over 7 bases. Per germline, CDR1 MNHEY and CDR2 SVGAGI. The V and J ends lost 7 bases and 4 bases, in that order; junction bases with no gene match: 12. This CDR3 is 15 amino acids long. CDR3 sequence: CASTDRTGEFYGYTF. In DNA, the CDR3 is TGTGCCAGCACCGATCGGACAGGAGAATTCTATGGCTACACCTTC.

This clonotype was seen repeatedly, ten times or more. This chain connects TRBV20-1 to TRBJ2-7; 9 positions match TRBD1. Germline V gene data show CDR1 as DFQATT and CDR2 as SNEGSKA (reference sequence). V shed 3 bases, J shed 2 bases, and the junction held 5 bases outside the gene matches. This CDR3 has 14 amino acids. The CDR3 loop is CSARGTGSPYEQYF. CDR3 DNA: TGCAGTGCTAGGGGGACAGGGAGCCCCTACGAGCAGTACTTC.